This T cell receptor (beta chain) was captured by sequencing in a study of cytomegalovirus exposure and HLA in healthy donors. For the study at large: About 84% of roughly 400 genotyped donors fell in the Caucasian-associated ancestry cluster.

Regarding the study as a whole: Being productive about 90% or about 30% of the time was typical of most TCR beta V segments in an earlier analysis. When the data were analyzed later, several of the most significant clusters appeared to be linked to common viral pathogens. TCR beta chain V- and J-gene trimming was linked, in a later analysis, to a missense variant in DCLRE1C.

The table lists this clone with a few counts. Its antigen is as yet unknown. The PCR was carried out with 60 Vbeta primers and 13 Jbeta primers. Here immunoSEQ multiplex PCR was the method, and the copy in TCRdb shows in-frame clones only, minus some. The sample holds 40,000 to 55,000 clones; about three quarters are singletons and the top ten take 2.5% to 3%. The origin of this receptor is a man younger than 35 in good health and CMV-seronegative. Sequenced: PBMCs.

CDR3 protein: CASSLGTVNTEAFF. CDR3 nucleotides: TGTGCCAGCAGTTTGGGGACAGTGAACACTGAAGCTTTCTTT. This sequence joins TRBV28 and TRBJ1-1; TRBD1 matches at 7 bases. Per germline, CDR1 MDHEN and CDR2 SYDVKM. The CDR3 is 14 amino acids. The trim removed 3 bases at V and 0 bases at J, leaving 1 base unmatched.